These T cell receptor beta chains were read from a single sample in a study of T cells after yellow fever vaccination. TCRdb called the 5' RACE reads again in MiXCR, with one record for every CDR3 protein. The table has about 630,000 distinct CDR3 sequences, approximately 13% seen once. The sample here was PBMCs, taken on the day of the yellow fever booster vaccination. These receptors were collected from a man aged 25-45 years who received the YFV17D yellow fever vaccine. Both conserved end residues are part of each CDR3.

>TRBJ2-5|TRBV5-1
CASRRGLQETQYF
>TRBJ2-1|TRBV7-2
CASSLFRGNEQFF
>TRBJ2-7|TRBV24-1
CATSDPKRRLEEQYF
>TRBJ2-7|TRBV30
CAGSGSSYEQYF
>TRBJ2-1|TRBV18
CASSQQGSSYNEQFF
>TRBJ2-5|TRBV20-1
CSAEQGTEETQYF
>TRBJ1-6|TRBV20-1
CSARTGIMSPLHF
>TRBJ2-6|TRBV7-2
CASSLAGERSGANVLTF
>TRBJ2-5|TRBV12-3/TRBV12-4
CASSRGLAGMETQYF
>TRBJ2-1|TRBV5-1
CASSLGSGGYEQFF
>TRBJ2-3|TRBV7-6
CASGGSGPGDTQYF
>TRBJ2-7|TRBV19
CASSLNRDTVLEQYF
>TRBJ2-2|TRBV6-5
CASSYQGISGELFF
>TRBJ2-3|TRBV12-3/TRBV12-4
CASKLAGITDTQYF
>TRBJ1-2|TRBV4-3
CASSQETEPVYGYTF
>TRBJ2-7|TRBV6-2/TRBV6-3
CASSYSGTGVDGGLYEQYF
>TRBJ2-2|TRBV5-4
CASSPRTGGPTGELFF
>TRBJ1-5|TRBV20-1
CSAQRGGSDQPQHF
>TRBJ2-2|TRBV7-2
CASSRDRTAGELFF
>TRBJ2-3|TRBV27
CASSSRDRGSTDTQYF
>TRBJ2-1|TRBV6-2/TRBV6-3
CASSYLGLVYNEQFF
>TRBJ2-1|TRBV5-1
CASSLRASGSLDEQFF
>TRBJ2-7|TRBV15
CATSKASGYKYEQYF
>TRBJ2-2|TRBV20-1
CSALGAGAANTGELFF
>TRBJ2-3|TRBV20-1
CCARDLLRGGSTDTQYF
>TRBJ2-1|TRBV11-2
CASSFRGVSGFWNEQFF
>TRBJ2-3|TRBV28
CASGSAGSGITDTQYF
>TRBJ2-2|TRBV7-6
CASREGTNTGELFF
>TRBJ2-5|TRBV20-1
CSATNRDRGLATQYF
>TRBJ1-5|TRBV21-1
CASSSRGGESNQPQHF
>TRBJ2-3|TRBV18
CASSPGLKVTDTQYF
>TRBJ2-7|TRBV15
CATSIGTRGNYEQYF
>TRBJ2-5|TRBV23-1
CASSQSKHRQPKETQYF
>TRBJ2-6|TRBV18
CASSPPATGWTNVLTF
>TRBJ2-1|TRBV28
CASLENHAEQFF
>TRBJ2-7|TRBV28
CASSSEAGGLTYEPYF
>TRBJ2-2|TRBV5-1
CASSNDGSGELFF
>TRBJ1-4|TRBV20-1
CSASPRGGASEKLFF
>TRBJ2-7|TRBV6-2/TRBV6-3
CASRTSAQTRTSGRSYEQYF
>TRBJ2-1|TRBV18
CASSPQEGVYNEQFF
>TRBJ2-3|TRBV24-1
CATSDSLGADTQYF
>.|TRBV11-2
CASSHDARTPTDTQHF
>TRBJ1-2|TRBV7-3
CASSLRASGQDYGYTF
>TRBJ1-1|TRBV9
CASSVREYTEAFF